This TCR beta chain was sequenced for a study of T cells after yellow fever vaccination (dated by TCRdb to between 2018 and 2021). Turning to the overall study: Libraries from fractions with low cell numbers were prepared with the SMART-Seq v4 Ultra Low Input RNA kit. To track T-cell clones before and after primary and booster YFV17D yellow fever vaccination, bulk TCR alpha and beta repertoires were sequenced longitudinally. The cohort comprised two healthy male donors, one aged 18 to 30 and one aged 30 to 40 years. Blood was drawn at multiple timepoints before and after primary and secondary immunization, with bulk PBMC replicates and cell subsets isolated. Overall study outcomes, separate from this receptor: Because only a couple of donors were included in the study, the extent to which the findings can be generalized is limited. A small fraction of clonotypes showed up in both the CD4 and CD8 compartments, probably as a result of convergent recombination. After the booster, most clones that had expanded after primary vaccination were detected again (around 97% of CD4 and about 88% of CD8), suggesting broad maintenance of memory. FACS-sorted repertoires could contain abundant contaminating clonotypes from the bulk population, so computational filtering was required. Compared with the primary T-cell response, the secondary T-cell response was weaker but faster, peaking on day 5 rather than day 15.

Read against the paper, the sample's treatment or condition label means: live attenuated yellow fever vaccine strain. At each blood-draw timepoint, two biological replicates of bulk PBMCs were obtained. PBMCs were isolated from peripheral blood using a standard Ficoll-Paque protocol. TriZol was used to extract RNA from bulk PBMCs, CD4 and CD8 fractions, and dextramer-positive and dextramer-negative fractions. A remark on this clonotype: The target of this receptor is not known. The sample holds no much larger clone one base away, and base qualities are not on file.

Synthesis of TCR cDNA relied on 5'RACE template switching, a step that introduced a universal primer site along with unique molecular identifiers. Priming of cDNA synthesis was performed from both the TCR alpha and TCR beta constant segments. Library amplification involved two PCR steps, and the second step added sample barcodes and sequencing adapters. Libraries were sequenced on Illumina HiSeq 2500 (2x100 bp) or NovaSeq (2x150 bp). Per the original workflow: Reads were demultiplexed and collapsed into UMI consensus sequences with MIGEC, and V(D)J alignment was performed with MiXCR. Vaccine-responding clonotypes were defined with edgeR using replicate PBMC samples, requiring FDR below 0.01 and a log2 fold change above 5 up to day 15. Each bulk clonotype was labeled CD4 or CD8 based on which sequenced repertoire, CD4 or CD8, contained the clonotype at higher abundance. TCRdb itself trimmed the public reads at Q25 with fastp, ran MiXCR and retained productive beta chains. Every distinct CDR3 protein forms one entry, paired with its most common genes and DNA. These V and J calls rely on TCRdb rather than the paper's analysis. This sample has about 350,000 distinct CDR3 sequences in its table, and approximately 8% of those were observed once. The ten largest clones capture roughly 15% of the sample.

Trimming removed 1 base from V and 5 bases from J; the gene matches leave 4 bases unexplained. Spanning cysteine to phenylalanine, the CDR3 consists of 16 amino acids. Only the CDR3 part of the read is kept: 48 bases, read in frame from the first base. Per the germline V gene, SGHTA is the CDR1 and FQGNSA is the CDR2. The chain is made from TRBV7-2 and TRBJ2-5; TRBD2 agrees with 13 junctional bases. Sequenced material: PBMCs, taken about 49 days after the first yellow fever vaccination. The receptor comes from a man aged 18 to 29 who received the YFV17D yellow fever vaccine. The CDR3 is CASSLEGLAGYETQYF. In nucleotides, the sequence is TGTGCCAGCAGCTTAGAGGGACTAGCGGGGTACGAGACCCAGTACTTC.